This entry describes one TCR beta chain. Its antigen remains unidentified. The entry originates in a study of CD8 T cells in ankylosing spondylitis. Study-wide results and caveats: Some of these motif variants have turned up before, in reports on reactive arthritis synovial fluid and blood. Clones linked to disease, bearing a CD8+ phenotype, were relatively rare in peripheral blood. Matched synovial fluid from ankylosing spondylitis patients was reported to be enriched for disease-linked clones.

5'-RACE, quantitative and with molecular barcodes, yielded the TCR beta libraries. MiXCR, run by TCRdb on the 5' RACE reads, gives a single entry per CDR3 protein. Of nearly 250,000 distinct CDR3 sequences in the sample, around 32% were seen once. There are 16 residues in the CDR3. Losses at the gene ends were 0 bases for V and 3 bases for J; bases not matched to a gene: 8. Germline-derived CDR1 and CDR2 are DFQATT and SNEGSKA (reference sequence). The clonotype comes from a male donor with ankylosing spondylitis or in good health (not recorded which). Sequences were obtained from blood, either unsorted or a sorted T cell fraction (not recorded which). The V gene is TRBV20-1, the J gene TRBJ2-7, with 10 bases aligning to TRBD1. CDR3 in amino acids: CSARDWDRGTHYEQYF. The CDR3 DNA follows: TGCAGTGCTAGAGATTGGGACAGGGGCACCCACTACGAGCAGTACTTC.